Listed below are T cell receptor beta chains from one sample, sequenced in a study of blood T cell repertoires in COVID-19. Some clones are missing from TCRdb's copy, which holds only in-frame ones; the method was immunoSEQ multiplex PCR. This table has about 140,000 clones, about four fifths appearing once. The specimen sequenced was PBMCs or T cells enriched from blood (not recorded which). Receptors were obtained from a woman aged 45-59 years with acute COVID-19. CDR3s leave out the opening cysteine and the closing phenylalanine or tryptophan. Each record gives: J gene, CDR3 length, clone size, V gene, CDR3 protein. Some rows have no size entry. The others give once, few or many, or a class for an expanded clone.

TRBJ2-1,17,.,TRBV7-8,ASSLAGTSGSLSYNEQF
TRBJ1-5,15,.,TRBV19,ASIGRTGGESNQPQH
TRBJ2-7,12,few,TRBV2,ASRQTGTGDLQY
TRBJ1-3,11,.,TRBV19,ASTRTSGNTIY
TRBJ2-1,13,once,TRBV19,ASSRTSGDYNEQF
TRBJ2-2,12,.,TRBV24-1,ATSDSRETGELF
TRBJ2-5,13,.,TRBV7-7,ASSLRVAGVETQY
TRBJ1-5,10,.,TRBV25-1,ASPGGDQPQH
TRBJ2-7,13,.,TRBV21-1,ASSRTLGARYEQY
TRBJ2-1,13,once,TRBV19,ASSGGHLQNNEQF
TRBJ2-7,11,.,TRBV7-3,ASSYRQGGEQY
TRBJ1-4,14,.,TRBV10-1,ASKDRGPSGQGLSL
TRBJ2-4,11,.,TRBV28,ASLSQGSGIQY
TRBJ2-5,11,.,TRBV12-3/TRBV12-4,ASSIREKETQY
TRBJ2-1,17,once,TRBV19,ASSISGRAGGLLGYEQF
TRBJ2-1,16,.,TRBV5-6,ASSFAGQGTSGVNEQF
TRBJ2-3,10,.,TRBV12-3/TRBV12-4,ASSPQTDTQY
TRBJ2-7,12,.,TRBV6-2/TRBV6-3,ASSYERGSYEQY
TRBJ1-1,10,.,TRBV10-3,AISREDTEAF
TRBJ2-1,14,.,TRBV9,ASSQGRDLTNNEQF
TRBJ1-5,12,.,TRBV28,ASRARTGDQPQH
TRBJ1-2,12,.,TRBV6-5,ASRRGQQNYGYT
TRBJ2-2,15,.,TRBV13,ASSLSRGLVGTGELF
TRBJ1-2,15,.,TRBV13,ASSLGPRTEPNYGYT
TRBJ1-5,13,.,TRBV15,ATSRGEGSNQPQH
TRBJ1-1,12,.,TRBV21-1,ASSPQVPNTEAF
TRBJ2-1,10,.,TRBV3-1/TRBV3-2,ASSRTNSEQF
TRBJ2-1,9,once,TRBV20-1,SASQGNEQF
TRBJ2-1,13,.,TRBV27,ASSPGLAGYAEQF
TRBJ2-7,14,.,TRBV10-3,AISESRGQGSYEQY
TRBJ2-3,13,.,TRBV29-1,SVVQGAHSTDTQY
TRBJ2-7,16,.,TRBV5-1,ASSLRADRVLTAYEQY
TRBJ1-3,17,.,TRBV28,ASSLLYGLGLPSGNTIY
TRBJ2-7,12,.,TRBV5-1,ASSVREGPYEQY
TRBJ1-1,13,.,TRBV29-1,SVQRQGRMNTEAF
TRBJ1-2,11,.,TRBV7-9,ASSFQGDDGYT